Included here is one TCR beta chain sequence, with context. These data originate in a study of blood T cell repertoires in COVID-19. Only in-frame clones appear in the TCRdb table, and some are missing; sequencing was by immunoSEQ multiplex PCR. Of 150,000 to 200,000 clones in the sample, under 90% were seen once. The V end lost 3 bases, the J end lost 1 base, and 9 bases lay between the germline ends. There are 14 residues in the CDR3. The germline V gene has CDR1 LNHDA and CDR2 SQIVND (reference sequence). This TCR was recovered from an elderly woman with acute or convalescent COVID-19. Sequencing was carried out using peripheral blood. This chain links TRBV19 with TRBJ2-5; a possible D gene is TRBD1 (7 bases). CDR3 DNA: TGTGCCAGTAGTATGCAGGGGGGCCAAGAGACCCAGTACTTC. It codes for CASSMQGGQETQYF.